The rows below give T cell receptor beta chains drawn from one sample of a study of blood T cell repertoires in COVID-19. The protocol was immunoSEQ multiplex PCR, while the TCRdb copy is restricted to in-frame clones and leaves out a portion. This sample has 140,000 to 150,000 clones, with roughly 76% found just once. The sequencing sample was made of peripheral blood. These TCRs come from a human donor with acute or convalescent COVID-19. The donor label of this sample is uncertain. The CDR3 runs from the conserved cysteine through the conserved F or W. Each record gives: D gene, clone size, V gene, J gene, CDR3 protein, CDR3 DNA. A D gene is named only where the DNA matches it firmly. Clone size appears in some rows only: once, few, many, or a class for an expanded clone.

>-|-|TRBV27|TRBJ1-6
CASSLRAQVYSPLHF
TGTGCCAGCAGTTTAAGGGCACAGGTTTATTCACCCCTCCACTTT
>-|few|TRBV20-1|TRBJ2-3
CSASTITDTQYF
TGCAGTGCTAGTACTATCACAGATACGCAGTATTTT
>-|-|TRBV4-1|TRBJ1-1
CASSQGSAAEAFF
TGCGCCAGCAGCCAAGGGTCGGCGGCTGAAGCTTTCTTT
>TRBD1|-|TRBV15|TRBJ2-7
CATSSWDRGPEQYF
TGTGCCACCAGCAGCTGGGACAGGGGGCCCGAGCAGTACTTC
>-|-|TRBV12-3/TRBV12-4|TRBJ2-1
CASSADSYNEQFF
TGTGCCAGCAGTGCGGACAGCTACAATGAGCAGTTCTTC
>-|-|TRBV2|TRBJ1-2
CASKGEGIYGYTF
TGTGCCAGCAAGGGGGAGGGAATCTATGGCTACACCTTC
>-|-|TRBV27|TRBJ2-2
CASSLRGAPTGELFF
TGTGCCAGCAGCCTTCGGGGGGCCCCCACCGGGGAGCTGTTTTTT
>-|-|TRBV6-5|TRBJ1-2
CASSPSVSYGYTF
TGTGCCAGCAGCCCCAGTGTAAGCTATGGCTACACCTTC
>TRBD2|-|TRBV5-1|TRBJ2-6
CASSEGRASGANVLTF
TGCGCCAGCAGCGAGGGGAGGGCCTCTGGGGCCAACGTCCTGACTTTC
>-|-|TRBV11-2|TRBJ1-2
CASSLKGSGYTF
TGTGCCAGCAGCTTAAAGGGGTCCGGCTACACCTTC
>-|-|TRBV3-1/TRBV3-2|TRBJ1-2
CASSPSGDYGYTF
TGTGCCAGCAGCCCCTCGGGGGACTATGGCTACACCTTC
>-|few|TRBV7-9|TRBJ2-2
CASSDITGELFF
TGTGCCAGCAGCGACATCACCGGGGAGCTGTTTTTT
>-|-|TRBV29-1|TRBJ1-2
CSVLVRGFGYTF
TGCAGCGTCCTTGTGCGGGGGTTTGGCTACACCTTC
>-|-|TRBV28|TRBJ1-2
CATSQASEGYTF
TGTGCCACCTCCCAGGCCTCTGAAGGCTACACCTTC
>-|few|TRBV7-6|TRBJ2-7
CASSYSRRGSYEQYF
TGTGCCAGCAGCTACTCTCGCAGGGGCTCCTACGAGCAGTACTTC
>TRBD1|-|TRBV5-1|TRBJ2-1
CASIVGTGSVNEQFF
TGCGCCAGCATTGTGGGGACAGGGTCGGTGAATGAGCAGTTCTTC
>TRBD2|-|TRBV20-1|TRBJ2-3
CSASSPSGSTDTQYF
TGCAGTGCTAGTTCGCCTAGCGGAAGCACAGATACGCAGTATTTT
>-|-|TRBV7-6|TRBJ2-3
CASSIQGRDTQYF
TGTGCCAGCAGCATACAGGGAAGGGATACGCAGTATTTT
>-|few|TRBV19|TRBJ1-5
CASSIERNQPQHF
TGTGCCAGTAGTATCGAGAGAAATCAGCCCCAGCATTTT
>-|-|TRBV27|TRBJ1-4
CASSLGLGGEKLFF
TGTGCCAGCAGTCTAGGATTGGGAGGTGAAAAACTGTTTTTT
>-|-|TRBV19|TRBJ1-2
CASSMERNLYGYTF
TGTGCCAGTAGTATGGAGCGGAACCTCTATGGCTACACCTTC
>-|-|TRBV15|TRBJ2-1
CATGTGWQGFDNEQFF
TGTGCCACCGGGACTGGGTGGCAGGGATTTGACAATGAGCAGTTCTTC
>-|-|TRBV7-9|TRBJ1-4
CASRINGVEKLFF
TGTGCCAGCAGAATTAACGGAGTGGAAAAACTGTTTTTT
>TRBD1|-|TRBV11-3|TRBJ1-1
CASSLGTGGYTEAFF
TGTGCCAGCAGCTTAGGGACAGGGGGCTACACTGAAGCTTTCTTT
>-|once|TRBV9|TRBJ1-5
CASSVGKGSNQPQHF
TGTGCCAGCAGCGTAGGAAAGGGGAGCAATCAGCCCCAGCATTTT
>TRBD1|-|TRBV7-3|TRBJ1-1
CASSPGQGAANTEAFF
TGTGCCAGCAGTCCAGGACAGGGGGCCGCGAACACTGAAGCTTTCTTT
>-|-|TRBV6-5|TRBJ1-5
CASRQGGNQPQHF
TGTGCCAGCAGACAGGGCGGCAATCAGCCCCAGCATTTT
>TRBD1|once|TRBV7-9|TRBJ1-2
CASSPGTVANYGYTF
TGTGCCAGCAGCCCCGGGACAGTCGCTAACTATGGCTACACCTTC
>TRBD1|-|TRBV19|TRBJ1-5
CASSTGGGSNQPQHF
TGTGCCAGTAGTACAGGGGGCGGGAGCAATCAGCCCCAGCATTTT
>-|-|TRBV9|TRBJ1-1
CASSLGGRGPNTEAFF
TGTGCCAGCAGCCTAGGTGGGAGAGGGCCGAACACTGAAGCTTTCTTT
>-|-|TRBV5-1|TRBJ2-2
CASSLAVSTGELFF
TGCGCCAGCAGCTTGGCCGTCTCCACCGGGGAGCTGTTTTTT
>-|few|TRBV4-1|TRBJ1-4
CASSQDRGALGEKLFF
TGCGCCAGCAGCCAAGATCGGGGGGCTCTGGGTGAAAAACTGTTTTTT
>-|-|TRBV6-6|TRBJ1-5
CASSERVSEPQHF
TGTGCCAGCAGCGAGCGGGTTTCAGAGCCCCAGCATTTT
>TRBD2|-|TRBV7-7|TRBJ2-3
CASSLVPGGAQYF
TGTGCCAGCAGCTTAGTCCCCGGGGGGGCGCAGTATTTT
>-|-|TRBV6-5|TRBJ1-1
CASSPDSQTEAFF
TGTGCCAGCAGCCCGGACAGCCAGACTGAAGCTTTCTTT
>-|-|TRBV5-1|TRBJ2-3
CASSLGGNVADTQYF
TGCGCCAGCAGCTTAGGAGGGAATGTGGCAGATACGCAGTATTTT
>TRBD1|-|TRBV7-9|TRBJ2-5
CASSSWTGGIQETQYF
TGTGCCAGCAGCTCCTGGACAGGGGGTATTCAAGAGACCCAGTACTTC
>-|-|TRBV2|TRBJ1-5
CASTLGVDQPQHF
TGTGCCAGCACCCTCGGAGTGGATCAGCCCCAGCATTTT
>TRBD2|-|TRBV12-3/TRBV12-4|TRBJ2-1
CASSLTGGEQFF
TGTGCCAGCAGTTTAACGGGGGGTGAGCAGTTCTTC
>-|-|TRBV7-6|TRBJ1-1
CASRSEAFF
TGTGCCAGCAGGAGTGAAGCTTTCTTT
>-|-|TRBV6-5|TRBJ2-1
CASSSSIGVYNEQFF
TGTGCCAGCAGTTCTTCTATAGGGGTCTACAATGAGCAGTTCTTC
>-|-|TRBV11-2|TRBJ1-5
CASSLTKQPQHF
TGTGCCAGCAGCTTGACAAAACAGCCCCAGCATTTT
>-|-|TRBV7-9|TRBJ1-2
CASSSTTNYGYTF
TGTGCCAGCAGCTCCACTACTAACTATGGCTACACCTTC
>TRBD2|once|TRBV24-1|TRBJ2-5
CATSGASGAQETQYF
TGTGCCACCAGTGGTGCTAGCGGGGCCCAAGAGACCCAGTACTTC
>TRBD1|-|TRBV15|TRBJ1-2
CATSPQGNYGYTF
TGTGCCACCAGCCCACAGGGGAACTATGGCTACACCTTC
>TRBD1|-|TRBV27|TRBJ1-5
CASSYRGNQPQHF
TGTGCCAGCAGTTACAGGGGTAATCAGCCCCAGCATTTT
>TRBD1|-|TRBV11-2|TRBJ1-2
CASSARQGIDGYTF
TGTGCCAGCAGCGCCAGACAGGGTATCGATGGCTACACCTTC
>-|-|TRBV10-1|TRBJ1-5
CASSFIGTLSSNQPQHF
TGCGCCAGCAGTTTTATCGGGACACTTAGCAGCAATCAGCCCCAGCATTTT
>-|-|TRBV19|TRBJ1-5
CASSIKGHSNQPQHF
TGTGCCAGTAGTATAAAGGGACATAGCAATCAGCCCCAGCATTTT
>TRBD1|-|TRBV12-5|TRBJ1-2
CASGTGAYGYTF
TGTGCTAGTGGTACAGGGGCCTATGGCTACACCTTC
>TRBD1|few|TRBV11-2|TRBJ1-2
CASRTGQGAYGYTF
TGTGCCAGCAGGACAGGACAGGGGGCCTATGGCTACACCTTC
>TRBD1|-|TRBV3-1/TRBV3-2|TRBJ2-3
CASSLRQGGLTDTQYF
TGTGCCAGCAGCCTAAGACAGGGTGGCCTTACAGATACGCAGTATTTT
>-|once|TRBV3-1/TRBV3-2|TRBJ1-1
CASSQGSGQTEAFF
TGTGCCAGCAGCCAAGGGTCAGGACAAACTGAAGCTTTCTTT